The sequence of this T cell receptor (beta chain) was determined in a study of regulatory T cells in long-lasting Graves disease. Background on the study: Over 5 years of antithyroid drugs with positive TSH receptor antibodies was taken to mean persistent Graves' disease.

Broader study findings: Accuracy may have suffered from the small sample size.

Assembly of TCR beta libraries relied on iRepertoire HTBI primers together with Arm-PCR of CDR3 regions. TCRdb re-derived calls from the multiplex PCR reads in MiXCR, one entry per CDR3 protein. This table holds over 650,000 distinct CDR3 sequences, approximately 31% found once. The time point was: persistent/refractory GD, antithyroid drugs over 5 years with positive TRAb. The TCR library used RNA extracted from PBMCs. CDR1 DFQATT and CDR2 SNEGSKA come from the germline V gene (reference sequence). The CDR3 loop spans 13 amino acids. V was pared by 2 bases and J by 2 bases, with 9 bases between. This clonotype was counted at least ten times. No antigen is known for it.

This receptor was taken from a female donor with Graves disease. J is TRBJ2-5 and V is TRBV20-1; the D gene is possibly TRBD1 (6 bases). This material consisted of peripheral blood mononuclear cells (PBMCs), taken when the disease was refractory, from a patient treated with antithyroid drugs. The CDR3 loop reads CSARNQGQETQYF. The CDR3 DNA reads TGCAGTGCTAGAAATCAGGGGCAAGAGACCCAGTACTTC.